This entry describes one T cell receptor beta chain. This table comes from immunoSEQ multiplex PCR, and its TCRdb copy is limited to in-frame clones, with some not included. The table includes over 40,000 clones, about four fifths detected once. The data stem from a study of PD-L1 blockade in urothelial cancer. The germline CDR1 and CDR2 sequences are MGHDK and SYGVNS. Trimming took 3 bases from V and 8 from J, leaving 16 bases between them. The CDR3 has 14 amino acids. The source of this sequence is a man aged 70 or older with urothelial cancer. The sample was PBMCs, taken around atezolizumab (anti-PD-L1) treatment. This chain uses TRBV25-1 with TRBJ1-1; TRBD1 is a possible D gene (6 bases). The CDR3 DNA reads as TGTGCCAGCAGTGATCCCTTGACAGGAAACGAAGCTTTCTTT. It encodes CASSDPLTGNEAFF.